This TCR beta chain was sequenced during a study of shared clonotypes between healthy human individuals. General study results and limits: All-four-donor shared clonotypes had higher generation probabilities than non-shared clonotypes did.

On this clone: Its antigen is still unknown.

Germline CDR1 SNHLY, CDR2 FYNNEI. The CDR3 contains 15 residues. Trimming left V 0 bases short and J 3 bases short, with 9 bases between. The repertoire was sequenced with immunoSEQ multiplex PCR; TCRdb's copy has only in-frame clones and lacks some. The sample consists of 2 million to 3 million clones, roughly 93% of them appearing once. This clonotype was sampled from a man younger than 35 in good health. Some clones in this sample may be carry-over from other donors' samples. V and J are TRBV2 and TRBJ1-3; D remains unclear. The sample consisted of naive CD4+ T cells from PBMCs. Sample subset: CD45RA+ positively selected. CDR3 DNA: TGTGCCAGCAGTGAAGCAGCGGGTCTTGGAAACACCATATATTTT. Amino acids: CASSEAAGLGNTIYF.